This T cell receptor (beta chain) was documented in a study of tumor-infiltrating lymphocytes in primary liver carcinoma. TCR beta cDNA was made from around 520 ng total RNA with a constant-region primer. What produced the TCR beta libraries was three nested multiplex PCR rounds using slightly modified ARM-PCR. TCRdb called the multiplex PCR reads again in MiXCR, with one record for every CDR3 protein. The repertoire holds some 64,000 distinct CDR3 sequences, about 71% seen once, with less than 45% in the top ten. As for this clonotype: This could be a read error, since a much larger clone is one nucleotide away.

Co-extraction of RNA and DNA was performed on about 18-30 mg of unsorted bulk tissue. The sequenced sample consisted of liver tumor tissue from sampling region 4. Subset given: tumor region T4, right-lateral pole. The receptor's source is a man in his forties with primary liver carcinoma and hepatitis B virus infection.

This chain's CDR3 is CASTLEWWEGVRYEQYF. The CDR3 DNA reads TGTGCCAGCACTTTAGAATGGTGGGAGGGGGTAAGATACGAGCAGTACTTC. The chain recombines TRBV12-3 or TRBV12-4 with TRBJ2-7; TRBD2 is a possible D gene (7 bases). The CDR3 spans 17 residues.